This TCR beta chain was recovered during a study of patients and donors after allogeneic stem cell transplantation. One entry per CDR3 protein results from TCRdb running MiXCR on the RT-PCR reads. The sample includes approximately 200,000 distinct CDR3 sequences, roughly 38% of them seen just once. The CDR3 consists of 18 residues. The sample taken for sequencing was blood, either unsorted or a sorted T cell fraction (not recorded which). The clonotype was recovered from a human donor who was either an allogeneic HSCT recipient or a stem cell or donor lymphocyte infusion donor (not recorded which). It is not recorded whose cells these are; they may come from a transplant donor. The chain recombines TRBV21-1 with TRBJ1-1. TRBV21-1 has pseudogene status. The CDR3 loop reads CASSKEGGREGGNTEAFF. The CDR3 coding sequence is TGTGCCAGCAGCAAGGAGGGCGGCAGGGAAGGGGGAAACACTGAAGCTTTCTTT.